Each of the 20 T cell receptor beta chains below was sequenced from the same sample in a study of control samples from healthy donors and cancer patients. The method was immunoSEQ multiplex PCR; TCRdb's version includes in-frame clones alone and lacks a portion of them. This table holds 170,000 or so clones, just under 95% found once. Specimen: blood. Every receptor here comes from a man between 18 and 35 years old in good health.

The sample holds a few counts of this clone. This chain uses TRBV5-1 with TRBJ2-1; TRBD1 might be the D (6 bases). CDR1 is SGHRS, CDR2 YFSETQ, per germline. This CDR3 region has 13 residues. V was clipped by 4 bases and J by 10 bases, with 15 bases between them. CDR3 sequence: CASSQKRDTEQFF. The CDR3 bases are TGCGCCAGCAGCCAAAAACGGGACACAGAGCAGTTCTTC.

The chain employs TRBV19 and TRBJ1-1; D not resolved. The CDR3 spans 13 residues. Trimming cost V 3 bases and J 7 bases, with 12 bases left between them. Germline CDR1 and CDR2: LNHDA and SQIVND (reference sequence). Here the CDR3 reads CASSISRRGEAFF. In DNA, the CDR3 is TGTGCCAGTAGTATCTCCCGACGCGGTGAAGCTTTCTTT.

The V gene is TRBV2, the J gene TRBJ2-1; D gene uncertain. Germline CDR1 is SNHLY and CDR2 is FYNNEI. Trimming removed 6 bases at V and 0 bases at J, with 9 bases between. The CDR3 length is 14 residues. The CDR3, as DNA: TGTGCCAGCAGCCCAGCGAGCTCCTACAATGAGCAGTTCTTC. Its translation: CASSPASSYNEQFF.

The V and J genes are TRBV21-1 and TRBJ1-3. TRBV21-1 is assigned pseudogene status. There are 13 residues in the CDR3. CDR3: CASSRPPGNTIYF. The DNA of the CDR3 is TGTGCCAGCAGCCGCCCCCCAGGAAACACCATATATTTT.

The gene calls are TRBV5-6 and TRBJ1-2; D possibly corresponds to TRBD1 (5 bases). V was shortened by 7 bases and J by 2 bases, with 12 bases between the two germline ends. The CDR3 length is 13 residues. Germline V gives CDR1 SGHDT, CDR2 YYEEEE. CDR3 nucleotide sequence: TGTGCCAGCTACAAAAGGGACAACTATGGCTACACCTTC. Translating it yields CASYKRDNYGYTF.

This chain connects TRBV18 to TRBJ1-6, with 9 bases that match TRBD1. The germline V gene encodes CDR1 KGHSH and CDR2 LQKENI. There are 15 residues in the CDR3. V was pared by 4 bases and J by 6 bases, with 4 bases of the junction left unmatched. In DNA form, the CDR3 reads TGTGCCAGCTCACAACAGGGGGCGCCTAATTCACCCCTCCACTTT. This codes for CASSQQGAPNSPLHF.

The genes are TRBV24-1 and TRBJ1-3; 8 bases fit TRBD1. The CDR3 covers 13 residues. Germline CDR1 KGHDR, CDR2 SFDVKD. J was trimmed by 9 bases and V by 4 bases; bases with no gene match: 4. The CDR3 nucleotides are TGTGCCACCAGTGACAATACAGGGGGCACCATATATTTT. Encoded protein: CATSDNTGGTIYF.

The chain couples TRBV5-4 to TRBJ1-2, with D unclear. From germline, CDR1 is SGHNT and CDR2 YYREEE (reference sequence). CDR3 length: 14 residues. Trimming took 0 bases from V and 1 from J, leaving 7 bases between them. Written as DNA, the CDR3 is TGTGCCAGCAGCTTGGACAGAAATAACTATGGCTACACCTTC. Residues: CASSLDRNNYGYTF.

This rearrangement joins TRBV20-1 to TRBJ2-7; perhaps TRBD1 as D (5 bases). Germline V gene data show CDR1 as DFQATT and CDR2 as SNEGSKA (reference sequence). V gave up 3 bases and J gave up 10 bases, with 10 bases separating them. The CDR3 sequence is 10 residues long. CDR3 protein: CSASQGHQYF. The DNA of the CDR3 is TGCAGTGCTAGCCAGGGCCATCAGTACTTC.

The V and J genes are TRBV3-1 (or the pseudogene TRBV3-2) and TRBJ2-7; 7 positions match TRBD2. The CDR3 is made up of 14 amino acids. V gave up 4 bases and J gave up 2 bases; unmatched junction bases: 5. Germline V gene sequence: CDR1 LGHDT, CDR2 YNNKEL (reference sequence). CDR3 protein: CASSLAGRPYEQYF. The CDR3 DNA reads TGTGCCAGCAGCCTAGCGGGCAGACCCTACGAGCAGTACTTC.

This chain joins TRBV19 and TRBJ2-7; perhaps TRBD1 as D (6 bases). The CDR3 length is 15 residues. CDR1 is LNHDA and CDR2 is SQIVND in the germline V gene (reference sequence). Trimming cost V 1 base and J 3 bases, with 13 bases left between them. Here the CDR3 reads CASSIGRQGLYEQYF. CDR3 DNA: TGTGCCAGTAGTATAGGGCGGCAGGGGCTCTACGAGCAGTACTTC.

The chain couples TRBV7-2 to TRBJ2-3; 7 positions match TRBD2. Germline CDR1 and CDR2: SGHTA and FQGNSA. J lost 11 bases, V lost 5 bases, and 4 bases had no gene match. The CDR3 is made up of 11 amino acids. This CDR3 reads CASSAGVGQYF. CDR3 DNA: TGTGCCAGCAGCGCGGGGGTGGGGCAGTATTTT. The variable domain in full, completed from reference TRBV7-2 and TRBJ2-3, reads GAGVSQSPSNKVTEKGKDVELRCDPISGHTALYWYRQSLGQGLEFLIYFQGNSAPDKSGLPSDRFSAERTGGSVSTLTIQRTQQEDSAVYLCASSAGVGQYFGPGTRLTVL.

The V call is TRBV4-2, the J call TRBJ2-7; a weak D match, TRBD2 (6 bases). The CDR3 is 16 residues long. V was pared by 0 bases and J by 0 bases, with 12 bases between. Germline V CDR1 and CDR2: LGHNA, YNFKEQ. The CDR3 loop reads CASSQDSGTYSYEQYF. For the CDR3, the DNA is TGTGCCAGCAGCCAAGATTCCGGGACTTACTCCTACGAGCAGTACTTC.

The chain is built from TRBV7-9 and TRBJ1-4, with 7 bases identical to TRBD1. The CDR3 consists of 16 residues. Germline V gene data show CDR1 as SEHNR and CDR2 as FQNEAQ (reference sequence). Unmatched junction bases numbered 15, after V lost 4 bases and J lost 10 bases. For the CDR3, the DNA is TGTGCCAGCAGCTACGACAGGGCCTTATCCTGGGGAAAACTGTTTTTT. Its translation is CASSYDRALSWGKLFF.

V usage is TRBV4-1 and J usage is TRBJ2-3, with D unresolved. Per the germline V gene, CDR1 is MGHRA and CDR2 is YSYEKL. The CDR3 has 15 amino acids. V lost 1 base to trimming and J lost 0 bases, with 8 bases between them. The CDR3 sequence is CASSQVISSTDTQYF. The CDR3 region has the DNA TGCGCCAGCAGCCAAGTTATATCTAGCACAGATACGCAGTATTTT.

This chain joins TRBV13 and TRBJ2-4; D ambiguous. The CDR3 extends over 14 amino acids. CDR1 is PRHDT, CDR2 FYEKMQ, per germline (reference sequence). Trimming shortened V by 6 bases and J by 0 bases, and 9 bases separated the two germline ends. CDR3 sequence reads: CASSRPGAKNIQYF. CDR3 DNA: TGTGCCAGCAGTCGCCCGGGAGCCAAAAACATTCAGTACTTC.

This clone has only a few counts. V is TRBV28 and J is TRBJ2-7; the D is unclear. Per germline, CDR1 MDHEN and CDR2 SYDVKM. The CDR3 loop spans 14 amino acids. Trimming took off 2 bases at V and 0 bases at J, with 8 bases between the two ends. This chain's CDR3 is CASSLRQYSYEQYF. CDR3 DNA sequence: TGTGCCAGCAGTTTACGTCAGTACTCCTACGAGCAGTACTTC.

The CDR3 DNA reads TGTGCCAGCAGTTTAGGGGCGGGCTCCTACGAGCAGTACTTC. Translated: CASSLGAGSYEQYF. The chain employs TRBV6-5 and TRBJ2-7; D could derive from TRBD1 or TRBD2 (5 bases each). V dropped 4 bases and J dropped 0 bases, with 10 bases sitting between them. This CDR3 region has 14 residues. The germline V gene has CDR1 MNHEY and CDR2 SVGAGI.

This clone is a singleton in its sample. The chain uses TRBV12-5 and TRBJ1-1; TRBD1 aligns across 8 bases. From germline, CDR1 is LGHNT and CDR2 FRNRAP. V was pared by 1 base and J by 3 bases, with 7 bases of the junction left unmatched. The CDR3 sequence is 16 residues long. The CDR3 nucleotides read TGTGCTAGTGGTTTGGGACAGGGGAATGGATACACTGAAGCTTTCTTT. Its translation: CASGLGQGNGYTEAFF.

This clone appeared a few times. The chain has TRBV7-9 and TRBJ1-5; D not certain. Germline V gene sequence: CDR1 SEHNR, CDR2 FQNEAQ (reference sequence). The CDR3 has 12 residues. V gave up 3 bases and J gave up 5 bases, with 5 bases separating them. As DNA, the CDR3 is TGTGCCAGCAGCTTTGGGGATCAGCCCCAGCATTTT. It translates to CASSFGDQPQHF.